This T cell receptor (beta chain) was sequenced during a study of cytomegalovirus exposure and HLA in healthy donors. Findings of the study overall: Most subjects had HLA-A and HLA-B alleles reportedly predicted accurately by TCR beta sequences. Sequencing depth across donors, presence/absence analyses assumed, was roughly uniform. TCR beta chain V- and J-gene trimming was linked, in a later analysis, to a missense variant in DCLRE1C.

The CDR3 spans 18 residues. The germline V gene encodes CDR1 SEHNR and CDR2 FQNEAQ (reference sequence). The V segment lost 4 bases and the J segment 4 bases; nucleotides outside the gene matches: 18. PCR amplification relied on 60 Vbeta primers (plus 13 Jbeta primers). Here immunoSEQ multiplex PCR was the method, and the copy in TCRdb shows in-frame clones only, minus some. The table has 150,000 to 200,000 clones, approximately 80% seen once; the top ten hold roughly an eighth. Of note for this clone: Its specificity is not known.

When sampled, the donors appeared nominally healthy, though they likely had unrecorded immune exposures. J is TRBJ1-1 and V is TRBV7-9; TRBD1 matches 7 bases. This receptor was obtained from a woman aged 45 to 65 in good health and CMV-seronegative. The specimen sequenced was PBMCs. In DNA, the CDR3 is TGTGCCAGCAGCTCTCGGGGTAGGGGGCGTTCCGAAGGCACTGAAGCTTTCTTT. Amino acid sequence: CASSSRGRGRSEGTEAFF.